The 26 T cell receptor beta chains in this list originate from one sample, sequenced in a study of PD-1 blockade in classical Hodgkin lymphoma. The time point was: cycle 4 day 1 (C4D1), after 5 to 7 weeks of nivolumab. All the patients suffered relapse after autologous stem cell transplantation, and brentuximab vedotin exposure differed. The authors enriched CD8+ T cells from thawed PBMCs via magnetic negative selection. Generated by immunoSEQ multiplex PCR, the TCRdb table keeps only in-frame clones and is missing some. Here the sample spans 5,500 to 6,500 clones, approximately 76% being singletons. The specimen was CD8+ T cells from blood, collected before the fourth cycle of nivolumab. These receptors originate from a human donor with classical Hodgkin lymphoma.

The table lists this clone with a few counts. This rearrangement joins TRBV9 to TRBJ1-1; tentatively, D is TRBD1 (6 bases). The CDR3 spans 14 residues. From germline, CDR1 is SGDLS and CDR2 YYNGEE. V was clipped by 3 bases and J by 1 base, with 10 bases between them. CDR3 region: CASSAQDRNTEAFF. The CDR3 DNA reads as TGTGCCAGCAGCGCGCAGGACAGGAACACTGAAGCTTTCTTT.

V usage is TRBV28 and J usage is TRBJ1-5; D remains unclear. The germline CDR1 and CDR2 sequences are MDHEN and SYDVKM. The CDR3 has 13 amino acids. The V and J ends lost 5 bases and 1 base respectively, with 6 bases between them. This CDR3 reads CASSELSNQPQHF. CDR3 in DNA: TGTGCCAGCAGTGAGTTAAGCAATCAGCCCCAGCATTTT.

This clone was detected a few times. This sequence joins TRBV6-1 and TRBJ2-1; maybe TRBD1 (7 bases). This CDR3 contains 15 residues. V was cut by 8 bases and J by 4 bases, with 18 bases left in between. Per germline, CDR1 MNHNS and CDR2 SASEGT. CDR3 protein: CASLGGGGTYNEQFF. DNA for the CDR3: TGTGCCAGCCTAGGGGGCGGAGGGACTTACAATGAGCAGTTCTTC.

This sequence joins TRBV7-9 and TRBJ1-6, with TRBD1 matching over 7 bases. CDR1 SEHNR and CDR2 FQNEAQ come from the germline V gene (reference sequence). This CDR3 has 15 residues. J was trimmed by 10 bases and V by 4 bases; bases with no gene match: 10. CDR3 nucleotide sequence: TGTGCCAGCAGCTCCATACAGGGGCCGGACTCACCCCTCCACTTT. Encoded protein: CASSSIQGPDSPLHF.

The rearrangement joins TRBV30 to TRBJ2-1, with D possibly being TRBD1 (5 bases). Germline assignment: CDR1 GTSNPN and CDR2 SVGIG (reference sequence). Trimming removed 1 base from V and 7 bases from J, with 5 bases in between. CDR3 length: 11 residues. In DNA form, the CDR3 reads TGTGCCTGGAGTGGACAGAATGAGCAGTTCTTC. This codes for CAWSGQNEQFF.

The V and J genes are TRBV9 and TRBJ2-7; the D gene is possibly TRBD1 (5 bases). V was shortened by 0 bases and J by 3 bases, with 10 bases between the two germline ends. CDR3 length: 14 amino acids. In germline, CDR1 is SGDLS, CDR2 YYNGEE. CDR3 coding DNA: TGTGCCAGCAGCGTAGGGGGCCTACACTACGAGCAGTACTTC. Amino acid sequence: CASSVGGLHYEQYF.

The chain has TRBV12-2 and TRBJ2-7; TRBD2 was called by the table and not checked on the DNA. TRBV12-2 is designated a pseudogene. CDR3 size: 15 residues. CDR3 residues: CASSPWTSGSYEQYF. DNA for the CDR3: TGTGCCAGCAGCCCGTGGACTAGCGGGAGCTACGAGCAGTACTTC.

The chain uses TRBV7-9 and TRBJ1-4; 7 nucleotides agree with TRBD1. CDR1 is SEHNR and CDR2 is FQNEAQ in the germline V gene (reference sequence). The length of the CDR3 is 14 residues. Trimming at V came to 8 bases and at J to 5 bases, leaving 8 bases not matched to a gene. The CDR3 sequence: CASRDSGINEKLFF. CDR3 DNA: TGTGCCAGCCGGGACAGCGGAATAAATGAAAAACTGTTTTTT.

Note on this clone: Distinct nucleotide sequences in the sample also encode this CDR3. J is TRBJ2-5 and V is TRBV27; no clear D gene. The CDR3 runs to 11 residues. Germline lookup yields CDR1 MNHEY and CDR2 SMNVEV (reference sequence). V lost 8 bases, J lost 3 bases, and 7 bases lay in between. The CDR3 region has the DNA TGTGCCAGCGGGGTTAAAGAGACCCAGTACTTC. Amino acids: CASGVKETQYF.

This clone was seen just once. The CDR3 nucleotides read TGTGCCAGCAGGCCCATCACAGGGTCCCACTTAACCAAAAACATTCAGTACTTC. This codes for CASRPITGSHLTKNIQYF. The V and J genes are TRBV27 and TRBJ2-4; TRBD1 is a possible D gene (6 bases). CDR1 and CDR2 (germline): MNHEY, SMNVEV (reference sequence). Trimming took off 6 bases at V and 2 bases at J, with 23 bases between the two ends. The CDR3 totals 18 residues.

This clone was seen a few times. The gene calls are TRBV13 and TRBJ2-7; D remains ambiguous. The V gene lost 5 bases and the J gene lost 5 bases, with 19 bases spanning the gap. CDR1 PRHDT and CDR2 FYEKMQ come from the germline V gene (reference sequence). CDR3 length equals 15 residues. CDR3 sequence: CASSANPGPANEQYF. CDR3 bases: TGTGCCAGCAGCGCTAATCCGGGCCCTGCCAACGAGCAGTACTTC. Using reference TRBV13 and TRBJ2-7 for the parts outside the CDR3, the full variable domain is AAGVIQSPRHLIKEKRETATLKCYPIPRHDTVYWYQQGPGQDPQFLISFYEKMQSDKGSIPDRFSAQQFSDYHSELNMSSLELGDSALYFCASSANPGPANEQYFGPGTRLTVT.

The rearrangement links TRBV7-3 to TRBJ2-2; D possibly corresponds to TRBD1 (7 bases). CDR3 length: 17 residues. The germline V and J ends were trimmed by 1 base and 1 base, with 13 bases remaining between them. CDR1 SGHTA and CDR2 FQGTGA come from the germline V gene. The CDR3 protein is CASSLRWQGGNTGELFF. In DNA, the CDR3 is TGTGCCAGCAGCTTAAGATGGCAGGGGGGGAACACCGGGGAGCTGTTTTTT.

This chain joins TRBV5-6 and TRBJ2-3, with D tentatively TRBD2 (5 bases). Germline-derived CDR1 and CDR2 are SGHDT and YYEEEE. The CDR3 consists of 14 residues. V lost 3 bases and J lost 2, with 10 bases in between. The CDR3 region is CASSSELVTDTQYF. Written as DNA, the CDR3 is TGTGCCAGCAGCTCCGAACTAGTCACAGATACGCAGTATTTT.

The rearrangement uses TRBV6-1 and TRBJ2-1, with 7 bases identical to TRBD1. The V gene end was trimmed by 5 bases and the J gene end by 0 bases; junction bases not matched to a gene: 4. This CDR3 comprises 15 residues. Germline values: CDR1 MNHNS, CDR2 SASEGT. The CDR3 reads CASSTQGYSYNEQFF. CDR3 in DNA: TGTGCCAGCAGTACACAGGGGTACTCCTACAATGAGCAGTTCTTC.

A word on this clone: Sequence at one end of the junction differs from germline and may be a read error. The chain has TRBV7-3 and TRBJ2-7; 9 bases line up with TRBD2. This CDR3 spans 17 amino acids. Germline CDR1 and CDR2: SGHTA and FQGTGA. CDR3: CASNLTRKAGGTYEQYF. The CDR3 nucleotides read TGTGCCAGCAACTTAACAAGGAAAGCGGGAGGAACCTACGAGCAGTACTTC.

CDR3: CASSYGQERFF. As DNA, the CDR3 is TGTGCCAGCAGCTACGGACAGGAAAGGTTCTTC. V gene TRBV9 combines with J gene TRBJ2-1, with TRBD1 matching 7 bases. Germline V lookup: CDR1 SGDLS, CDR2 YYNGEE. V lost 4 bases, J lost 15 bases, and 7 bases stayed unmatched. The CDR3 consists of 11 residues. The full variable domain, with the rest looked up from reference TRBV9 and TRBJ2-1, is DSGVTQTPKHLITATGQRVTLRCSPRSGDLSVYWYQQSLDQGLQFLIQYYNGEERAKGNILERFSAQQFPDLHSELNLSSLELGDSALYFCASSYGQERFFGPGTRLTVL.

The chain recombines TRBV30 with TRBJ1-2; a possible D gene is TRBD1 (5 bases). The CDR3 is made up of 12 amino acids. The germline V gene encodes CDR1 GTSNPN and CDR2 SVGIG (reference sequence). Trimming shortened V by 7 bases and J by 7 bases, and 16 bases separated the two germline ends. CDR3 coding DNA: TGTGCCTTTACTGGGGGTGTTCCTGGCTACACCTTC. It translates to CAFTGGVPGYTF. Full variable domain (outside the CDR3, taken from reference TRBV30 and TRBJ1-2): SQTIHQWPATLVQPVGSPLSLECTVEGTSNPNLYWYRQAAGRGLQLLFYSVGIGQISSEVPQNLSASRPQDRQFILSSKKLLLSDSGFYLCAFTGGVPGYTFGSGTRLTVV.

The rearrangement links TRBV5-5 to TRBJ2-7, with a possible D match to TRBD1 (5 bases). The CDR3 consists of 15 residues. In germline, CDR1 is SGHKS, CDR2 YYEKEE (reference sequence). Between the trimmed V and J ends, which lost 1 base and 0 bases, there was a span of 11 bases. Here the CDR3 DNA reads TGTGCCAGCAGCTTGACAGGTACCCGCTCCTACGAGCAGTACTTC. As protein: CASSLTGTRSYEQYF.

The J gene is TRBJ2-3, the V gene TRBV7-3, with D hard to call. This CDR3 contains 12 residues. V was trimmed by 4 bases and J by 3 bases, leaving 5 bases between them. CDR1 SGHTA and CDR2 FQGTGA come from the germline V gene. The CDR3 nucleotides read TGTGCCAGCAGCTCGAGTACAGATACGCAGTATTTT. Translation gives CASSSSTDTQYF.

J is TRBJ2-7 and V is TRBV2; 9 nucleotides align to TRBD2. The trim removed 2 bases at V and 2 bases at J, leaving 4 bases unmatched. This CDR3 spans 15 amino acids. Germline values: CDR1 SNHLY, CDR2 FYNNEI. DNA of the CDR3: TGTGCCAGCAGTGAAAGGGCGGGAGGGCCCTACGAGCAGTACTTC. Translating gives CASSERAGGPYEQYF.

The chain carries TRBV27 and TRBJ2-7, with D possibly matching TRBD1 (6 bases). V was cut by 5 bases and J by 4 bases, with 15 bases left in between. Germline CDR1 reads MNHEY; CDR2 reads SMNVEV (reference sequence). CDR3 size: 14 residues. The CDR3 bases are TGTGCCAGCAGTCCAGGCTTAGGGGGTTACGAGCAGTACTTC. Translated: CASSPGLGGYEQYF.

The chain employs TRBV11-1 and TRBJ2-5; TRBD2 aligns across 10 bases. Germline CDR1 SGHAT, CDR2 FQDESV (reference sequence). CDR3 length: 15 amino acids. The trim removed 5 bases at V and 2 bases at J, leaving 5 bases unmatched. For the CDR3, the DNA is TGTGCCAGCAGCGTCAGCGGGGGGGGGCAAGAGACCCAGTACTTC. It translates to CASSVSGGGQETQYF.

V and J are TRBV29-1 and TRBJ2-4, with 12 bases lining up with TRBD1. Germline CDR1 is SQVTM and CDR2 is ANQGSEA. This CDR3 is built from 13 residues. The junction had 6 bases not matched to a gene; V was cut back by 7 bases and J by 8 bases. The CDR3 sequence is CSAGQGAGDIQYF. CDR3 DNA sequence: TGCAGCGCGGGACAGGGGGCGGGGGACATTCAGTACTTC.

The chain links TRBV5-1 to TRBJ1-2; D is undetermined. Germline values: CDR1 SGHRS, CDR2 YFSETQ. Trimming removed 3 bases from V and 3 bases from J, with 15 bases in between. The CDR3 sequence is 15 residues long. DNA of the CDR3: TGCGCCAGCAGCTCCCTGGAGGGTAGTGACTATGGCTACACCTTC. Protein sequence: CASSSLEGSDYGYTF.

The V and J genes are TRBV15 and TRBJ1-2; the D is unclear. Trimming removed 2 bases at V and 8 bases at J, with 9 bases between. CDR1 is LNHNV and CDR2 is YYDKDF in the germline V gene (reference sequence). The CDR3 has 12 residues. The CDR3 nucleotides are TGTGCCACCAGCAGAAGGGATGGGGGCTACACCTTC. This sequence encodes CATSRRDGGYTF.

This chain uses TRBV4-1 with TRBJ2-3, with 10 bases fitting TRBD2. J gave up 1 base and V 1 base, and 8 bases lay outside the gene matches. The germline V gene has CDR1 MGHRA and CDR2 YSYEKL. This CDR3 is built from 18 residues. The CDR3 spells CASSQVGLAGGRTDTQYF. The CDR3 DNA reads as TGCGCCAGCAGCCAAGTAGGTTTAGCGGGAGGACGCACAGATACGCAGTATTTT.